The clone carrying this T cell receptor (beta chain) was picked up a small number of times. The data stem from a study of blood T cell repertoires in COVID-19. Participants were placed into cohorts based on the clinical history they reported. Libraries were prepared by immunoSEQ multiplex PCR; TCRdb keeps only in-frame clonotypes and omits some of them. The sample lists about 250,000 clones; roughly 91% were seen once. In germline, CDR1 is KGHSY, CDR2 FQNENV. Trimming took off 0 bases at V and 1 base at J, with 9 bases between the two ends. The CDR3 spans 16 residues. The gene calls are TRBV16 and TRBJ2-2, with a possible D match to TRBD1 (6 bases). The sequence came from a man between 40 and 49 years old who had recovered from COVID-19. The sequencing input was PBMCs or T cells enriched from blood (not recorded which). The DNA of the CDR3 is TGTGCCAGCAGCCAATCCCGCAGGGGGAACACCGGGGAGCTGTTTTTT. It specifies CASSQSRRGNTGELFF.